Listed below are T cell receptor beta chains from one sample, sequenced in a study of T cell responses to AZD1222 COVID-19 vaccine. The data were produced by immunoSEQ multiplex PCR, yet TCRdb's version contains in-frame clones alone and is incomplete. The sample contains around 220,000 clones, about 95% of which appear only once. The sequencing here drew on peripheral blood, taken 28 days after the second dose of the MenACWY control vaccine. The receptors come from an adult who received the MenACWY meningococcal vaccine as a control. The CDR3 runs from the conserved cysteine through the conserved F or W. Each record gives: J gene, D gene, V gene, CDR3 protein, CDR3 DNA. A D gene is named only where the DNA matches it firmly.

J gene: TRBJ2-4
D gene: TRBD2
V gene: TRBV12-5
CDR3 protein: CASGLVAGGRAKNIQYF
CDR3 DNA: TGTGCTAGTGGTTTGGTAGCGGGGGGTCGTGCCAAAAACATTCAGTACTTC

J gene: TRBJ2-7
D gene: .
V gene: TRBV5-5
CDR3 protein: CASNLDWGSAVYEQYF
CDR3 DNA: TGTGCCAGCAACTTGGATTGGGGCTCTGCCGTCTACGAGCAGTACTTC

J gene: TRBJ2-7
D gene: TRBD1
V gene: TRBV11-1
CDR3 protein: CASTGGYEQYF
CDR3 DNA: TGTGCCAGTACAGGGGGCTACGAGCAGTACTTC

J gene: TRBJ1-2
D gene: TRBD1
V gene: TRBV7-8
CDR3 protein: CASSFGTENAANYGYTF
CDR3 DNA: TGTGCCAGCAGCTTCGGGACAGAGAACGCAGCTAACTATGGCTACACCTTC

J gene: TRBJ2-7
D gene: .
V gene: TRBV7-9
CDR3 protein: CASSSRPDAGQGKNEQYF
CDR3 DNA: TGTGCCAGCAGCTCAAGGCCTGACGCGGGGCAAGGGAAAAACGAGCAGTACTTC

J gene: TRBJ2-7
D gene: TRBD2
V gene: TRBV3-1/TRBV3-2
CDR3 protein: CASSHLGGDEQYF
CDR3 DNA: TGTGCCAGCAGCCACCTCGGGGGGGACGAGCAGTACTTC

J gene: TRBJ2-3
D gene: .
V gene: TRBV9
CDR3 protein: CASSRDLRTDTQYF
CDR3 DNA: TGTGCCAGCAGCAGGGACCTTCGCACAGATACGCAGTATTTT

J gene: TRBJ2-2
D gene: .
V gene: TRBV11-3
CDR3 protein: CASSPDPVAGELFF
CDR3 DNA: TGTGCCAGCAGCCCGGACCCGGTGGCCGGGGAGCTGTTTTTT

J gene: TRBJ2-1
D gene: .
V gene: TRBV28
CDR3 protein: CASSLPGSQFF
CDR3 DNA: TGTGCCAGCAGTTTACCGGGCTCCCAGTTCTTC

J gene: TRBJ1-5
D gene: .
V gene: TRBV2
CDR3 protein: CASSESRSAKSNQPQHF
CDR3 DNA: TGTGCCAGCAGTGAATCGCGCTCCGCCAAAAGCAATCAGCCCCAGCATTTT

J gene: TRBJ2-5
D gene: .
V gene: TRBV18
CDR3 protein: CASSPERVETQYF
CDR3 DNA: TGTGCCAGCTCACCAGAAAGGGTGGAGACCCAGTACTTC

J gene: TRBJ2-1
D gene: .
V gene: TRBV6-5
CDR3 protein: CASSYTTGPNEQFF
CDR3 DNA: TGTGCCAGCAGTTACACAACAGGGCCCAATGAGCAGTTCTTC

J gene: TRBJ1-4
D gene: TRBD1
V gene: TRBV30
CDR3 protein: CAWSVRYRGATNEKLFF
CDR3 DNA: TGTGCCTGGAGTGTACGTTACAGGGGTGCAACTAATGAAAAACTGTTTTTT

J gene: TRBJ1-1
D gene: .
V gene: TRBV7-9
CDR3 protein: CASSLVLENTEAFF
CDR3 DNA: TGTGCCAGCAGCTTAGTCTTAGAGAACACTGAAGCTTTCTTT

J gene: TRBJ1-5
D gene: .
V gene: TRBV28
CDR3 protein: CASSLRGGQPQHF
CDR3 DNA: TGTGCCAGCAGTTTAAGGGGGGGCCAGCCCCAGCATTTT

J gene: TRBJ2-7
D gene: TRBD2
V gene: TRBV30
CDR3 protein: CAWRPGLAGTYEQYF
CDR3 DNA: TGTGCCTGGAGGCCGGGGCTAGCGGGAACCTACGAGCAGTACTTC

J gene: TRBJ1-5
D gene: .
V gene: TRBV4-3
CDR3 protein: CASSQDRDQPQHF
CDR3 DNA: TGCGCCAGCAGCCAAGATCGGGATCAGCCCCAGCATTTT